This TCR beta chain was recovered during a study of blood T cell repertoires in COVID-19. Assay used: immunoSEQ multiplex PCR; TCRdb lists only in-frame clones, some missing. Altogether 150,000 to 200,000 clones are present, over 70% being singletons, with the ten largest covering 17%. V lost 0 bases, J lost 0 bases, and 6 bases lay in between. From germline, CDR1 is LGHNA and CDR2 YSLEER. The length of the CDR3 is 15 residues. The sequencing input was peripheral blood. The V call is TRBV4-3, the J call TRBJ1-5; D not certain. The clonotype comes from a man in his fifties or sixties with active or convalescent COVID-19. The DNA for the CDR3 is TGCGCCAGCAGCCAAGAACTAGATAGCAATCAGCCCCAGCATTTT. Amino acids: CASSQELDSNQPQHF.